Each of the 20 T cell receptor beta chains below was sequenced from the same sample in a study of cytomegalovirus exposure and HLA in healthy donors. 13 Jbeta primers and 60 Vbeta primers were used for the PCR. Produced via immunoSEQ multiplex PCR; TCRdb's table is partial and in-frame only. This sample has around 150,000 clones, with roughly 81% found just once. Sequenced material: PBMCs. These receptor sequences come from a woman aged 50 to 60 in good health and CMV-seronegative.

The chain uses TRBV27 and TRBJ1-4, with D possibly matching TRBD1 (6 bases). Germline assignment: CDR1 MNHEY and CDR2 SMNVEV (reference sequence). Trimming cost V 3 bases and J 11 bases, with 19 bases left between them. The CDR3 spans 15 residues. This chain's CDR3 is CASSLSGTSYRKLFF. CDR3 nucleotide sequence: TGTGCCAGCAGTTTGTCCGGGACAAGCTATCGGAAACTGTTTTTT.

V and J are TRBV25-1 and TRBJ1-1; a weak D match, TRBD1 (6 bases). Germline V gene data show CDR1 as MGHDK and CDR2 as SYGVNS. V lost 4 bases to trimming and J lost 11 bases, with 20 bases between them. CDR3 size: 14 residues. The DNA of the CDR3 is TGTGCCAGCAGTGCTCCACTAGGGGGGGCCCAGGCTTTCTTT. It specifies CASSAPLGGAQAFF. The whole variable domain, filled in from reference TRBV25-1 and TRBJ1-1, reads EADIYQTPRYLVIGTGKKITLECSQTMGHDKMYWYQQDPGMELHLIHYSYGVNSTEKGDLSSESTVSRIRTEHFPLTLESARPSHTSQYLCASSAPLGGAQAFFGQGTRLTVV.

This clone is a singleton in its sample. The chain recombines TRBV29-1 with TRBJ2-1; 7 bases align to TRBD2. Per germline, CDR1 SQVTM and CDR2 ANQGSEA. J lost 6 bases, V lost 6 bases, and 2 bases had no gene match. The CDR3 has 11 residues. DNA of the CDR3: TGCAGCGTCCCTAGCGGCAATGAGCAGTTCTTC. Amino acids: CSVPSGNEQFF.

This clone was observed a handful of times. The chain carries TRBV19 and TRBJ1-4, with D unresolved. The CDR3 consists of 16 residues. In germline, CDR1 is LNHDA, CDR2 SQIVND (reference sequence). V lost 5 bases and J 4 bases, leaving 17 bases between the germline ends. The CDR3 reads CASSGRAGMGNEKLFF. The CDR3 bases are TGTGCCAGTAGTGGCCGGGCGGGGATGGGTAATGAAAAACTGTTTTTT.

The rearrangement links TRBV7-3 to TRBJ2-1, with 7 positions matching TRBD1. CDR3 length equals 12 residues. Germline CDR1 is SGHTA and CDR2 is FQGTGA. The junction had 4 bases not matched to a gene; V was cut back by 5 bases and J by 9 bases. The CDR3 DNA reads TGTGCCAGCAGCCCCCCAGGGGGTGAGCAGTTCTTC. Protein: CASSPPGGEQFF.

The chain recombines TRBV28 with TRBJ2-2; D ambiguous. This CDR3 is 14 amino acids long. Trimming cost V 2 bases and J 6 bases, with 10 bases left between them. Germline lookup yields CDR1 MDHEN and CDR2 SYDVKM. CDR3 protein: CASSLRRGAGELFF. CDR3 nucleotides: TGTGCCAGCAGTTTAAGGCGCGGAGCCGGGGAGCTGTTTTTT.

V is TRBV4-3 and J is TRBJ2-7; tentative D call: TRBD1 (6 bases). This CDR3 has 17 residues. CDR1 is LGHNA, CDR2 YSLEER, per germline. Trimming left V 0 bases short and J 3 bases short, with 18 bases between. CDR3 DNA: TGCGCCAGCAGCCAAGATATGACAGGAATGGAGTACTACGAGCAGTACTTC. This gives the protein CASSQDMTGMEYYEQYF.

The chain uses TRBV7-2 and TRBJ2-7; D not resolved. Germline lookup yields CDR1 SGHTA and CDR2 FQGNSA. V was clipped by 2 bases and J by 6 bases, with 11 bases between them. The CDR3 loop spans 13 amino acids. CDR3 amino acids: CASSLTEALEQYF. DNA of the CDR3: TGTGCCAGCAGCTTAACCGAGGCGCTCGAGCAGTACTTC.

The CDR3 nucleotides are TGTGCCAGCAGTCCATGGGGCGCGACAGGGTCGAACTATGGCTACACCTTC. It specifies CASSPWGATGSNYGYTF. The rearrangement uses TRBV27 and TRBJ1-2; the match to TRBD1 covers 7 bases. CDR3 size: 17 residues. Unmatched junction bases numbered 14, after V lost 5 bases and J lost 2 bases. CDR1 is MNHEY, CDR2 SMNVEV, per germline (reference sequence).

CDR3 sequence (DNA): TGTGCCAGCAGGGGGGCCAGGACAGGGGACCTCACAGATACGCAGTATTTT. This gives the protein CASRGARTGDLTDTQYF. The rearrangement joins TRBV28 to TRBJ2-3, with TRBD1 matching over 9 bases. V was pared by 6 bases and J by 2 bases, with 12 bases of the junction left unmatched. Looked up from germline, CDR1 is MDHEN and CDR2 is SYDVKM. CDR3 length equals 17 residues.

A note on this clone: This CDR3 is missing its conserved last phenylalanine or tryptophan, likely due to a read error. The chain has TRBV29-1 and TRBJ2-7; 7 bases match TRBD2. J lost 3 bases, V lost 6 bases, and 5 bases had no gene match. The germline V gene has CDR1 SQVTM and CDR2 ANQGSEA. The CDR3 is 12 residues long. The CDR3 protein is CSVLGLDYEQYL. CDR3 nucleotide sequence: TGCAGCGTCTTAGGACTAGACTACGAGCAGTACCTC.

The chain recombines TRBV4-3 with TRBJ2-7; 7 bases are a match to TRBD1. The CDR3 has 15 residues. Germline V gene data show CDR1 as LGHNA and CDR2 as YSLEER. V lost 0 bases, J lost 3 bases, and 5 bases stayed unmatched. CDR3 loop: CASSQEQGFNYEQYF. CDR3 DNA sequence: TGCGCCAGCAGCCAAGAACAGGGGTTCAACTACGAGCAGTACTTC.

This clone was seen once. The rearrangement links TRBV5-6 to TRBJ2-1, with 12 bases that match TRBD2. V lost 7 bases, J lost 6 bases, and 17 bases stayed unmatched. The germline CDR1 and CDR2 sequences are SGHDT and YYEEEE. The CDR3 totals 18 residues. In nucleotides, the CDR3 is TGTGCCAGCTGGGAGGCGGGGGCTAGCGGGGGGGTCTTCAATGAGCAGTTCTTC. Encoded protein: CASWEAGASGGVFNEQFF.

This clone was seen a handful of times. The V gene is TRBV6-1, the J gene TRBJ1-1, with 8 bases fitting TRBD1. V gave up 3 bases and J gave up 6 bases; unmatched junction bases: 18. The CDR3 has 18 amino acids. The germline V gene has CDR1 MNHNS and CDR2 SASEGT. The CDR3 reads CASSDPRTGRAGGAEAFF. The CDR3 DNA reads as TGTGCCAGCAGTGACCCTAGGACAGGGCGGGCGGGTGGTGCTGAAGCTTTCTTT.

A single count supports this clone. This chain joins TRBV30 and TRBJ2-2; the match to TRBD2 covers 10 bases. The germline V gene encodes CDR1 GTSNPN and CDR2 SVGIG (reference sequence). The trim removed 1 base at V and 1 base at J, leaving 0 bases unmatched. CDR3 length equals 15 residues. CDR3 bases: TGTGCCTGGAGTGGGACTAGCGGGAACACCGGGGAGCTGTTTTTT. It is translated as CAWSGTSGNTGELFF. The variable domain in full, with the rest retrieved from reference TRBV30 and TRBJ2-2, is SQTIHQWPATLVQPVGSPLSLECTVEGTSNPNLYWYRQAAGRGLQLLFYSVGIGQISSEVPQNLSASRPQDRQFILSSKKLLLSDSGFYLCAWSGTSGNTGELFFGEGSRLTVL.

The chain carries TRBV10-2 and TRBJ1-1; D possibly corresponds to TRBD1 (5 bases). Trimming took off 7 bases at V and 4 bases at J, with 10 bases between the two ends. Germline lookup yields CDR1 WSHSY and CDR2 SAAADI. This CDR3 spans 12 amino acids. The DNA of the CDR3 is TGCGCCAGCAAGGAGGGACTCACTGAAGCTTTCTTT. It specifies CASKEGLTEAFF.

This chain uses TRBV30 with TRBJ1-2, with 9 bases that match TRBD1. Germline loops: CDR1 GTSNPN, CDR2 SVGIG (reference sequence). V lost 2 bases, J lost 4 bases, and 8 bases stayed unmatched. The CDR3 spans 15 residues. CDR3 nucleotides: TGTGCCTGGAGTCCCCTCGGGGACAGGGCCTATGGCTACACCTTC. Translated: CAWSPLGDRAYGYTF.

This clone turned up a few times. V is TRBV6-1 and J is TRBJ2-5, with TRBD2 matching over 7 bases. The germline V gene encodes CDR1 MNHNS and CDR2 SASEGT. The CDR3 is made up of 12 amino acids. The trim removed 5 bases at V and 11 bases at J, leaving 8 bases unmatched. CDR3 bases: TGTGCCAGCAGTCTTCGGGGGGATACTCAGTACTTC. Translating gives CASSLRGDTQYF.

The gene calls are TRBV18 and TRBJ2-1; 11 bases are shared with TRBD2. The V gene end was trimmed by 4 bases and the J gene end by 9 bases; junction bases not matched to a gene: 8. The germline V gene encodes CDR1 KGHSH and CDR2 LQKENI. CDR3 length: 15 amino acids. CDR3 nucleotide sequence: TGTGCCAGCTCACTAGCGGGGGGGCCCGGTAGTGAGCAGTTCTTC. It specifies CASSLAGGPGSEQFF.

The chain couples TRBV13 to TRBJ1-6; tentative D call: TRBD1 (6 bases). V gave up 5 bases and J gave up 7 bases, with 15 bases separating them. CDR3 size: 15 residues. Germline values: CDR1 PRHDT, CDR2 FYEKMQ (reference sequence). The DNA for the CDR3 is TGTGCCAGCAGCACACGGGACACTAAAAATTCACCCCTCCACTTT. This sequence encodes CASSTRDTKNSPLHF.